Below, one T cell receptor (beta chain) is given with its context. Germline V gene lookup returns CDR1 SNHLY and CDR2 FYNNEI. Trimming pared 8 bases from V and 3 bases from J, leaving 11 bases between. There are 13 residues in the CDR3. This sample stems from a study of T cells in localized non-small cell lung cancer. Here immunoSEQ multiplex PCR was the method, and the copy in TCRdb shows in-frame clones only, minus some. This sample has 20,000 to 30,000 clones, with 80% to 90% found just once. The specimen comprised peripheral blood, sampled before any cancer treatment. The sequence derives from a female donor aged 60 or older with stage I lung adenocarcinoma. The chain has TRBV2 and TRBJ2-1; D is uncertain. As DNA, the CDR3 is TGTGCCAGCTCGGGCAGCCGCTACAATGAGCAGTTCTTC. Protein sequence: CASSGSRYNEQFF.